This TCR beta chain comes out of a study of blood T cell repertoires in COVID-19. Study-level background: Samples of COVID-19 (acute and convalescent) were obtained from the United States, Italy and Spain. Sources were T cells, B-cell-depleted T cells, or PBMCs; the material itself was cDNA or gDNA.

Germline loops: CDR1 SSHAT, CDR2 FNYEAQ (reference sequence). The CDR3 is 17 residues long. Seattle-derived patients entered the study during active infection and were followed longitudinally. In the original processing: By means of reference gene primer amplification, nucleated cell counts were estimated. Assay: immunoSEQ multiplex PCR; the TCRdb copy retains only in-frame clones and omits some. The D gene and trimming were derived from the DNA, and the V and J assignments and clone size from that table. The sample shows 300,000 to 400,000 clones, roughly 90% of them seen only once. This TCR was recovered from a woman in her 30s with COVID-19, enrolled during active disease. This chain links TRBV7-7 with TRBJ2-3; 11 bases map to TRBD2. The sequencing input was peripheral blood. CDR3 sequence (DNA): TGTCACACCAGGGTCGGGACTAGCGGTCGAAGCACAGATACGCAGTATTTT. The encoded protein is CHTRVGTSGRSTDTQYF.